The present TCR beta chain was sequenced within a study of T cell responses to AZD1222 COVID-19 vaccine. Overall study findings and caveats: Without day 14 samples, only post-peak T cell repertoires were studied.

Produced via immunoSEQ multiplex PCR; TCRdb's table is partial and in-frame only. The table records tens of thousands of clones, around 86% of them present only once. A word on this clone: Its antigen remains unidentified.

The specimen comprised peripheral blood, sampled on day 0 of AZD1222 vaccination. The TCR sequence derives from an adult in good health.

The CDR3 reads CATSDPSSGRPNEQFF. DNA of the CDR3: TGTGCCACCAGTGACCCTAGCAGCGGGAGGCCCAATGAGCAGTTCTTC. The genes are TRBV24-1 and TRBJ2-1; TRBD2 matches at 9 bases. CDR1 and CDR2 from the germline V gene are KGHDR and SFDVKD. The ends lost 4 bases at V and 6 bases at J; junction bases unmatched: 9. CDR3 length: 16 amino acids.